This T cell receptor (beta chain) was observed in a study of cytomegalovirus exposure and HLA in healthy donors. V lost 7 bases to trimming and J lost 4 bases, with 14 bases between them. The CDR3 is made up of 13 amino acids. The germline V gene has CDR1 SGHNT and CDR2 YYREEE (reference sequence). PCR employed 60 Vbeta and 13 Jbeta primers. Produced via immunoSEQ multiplex PCR; TCRdb's table is partial and in-frame only. The table includes over 150,000 clones, more than 80% detected once. The sequence derives from a woman aged 25 to 39 in good health and CMV-seropositive. The sample comprised PBMCs. The chain links TRBV5-4 to TRBJ1-2; a weak D match, TRBD1 (6 bases). The CDR3 region has the DNA TGTGCCAGCCTTCAAGGGGGAACCTATGGCTACACCTTC. The encoded protein is CASLQGGTYGYTF. Together with reference TRBV5-4 and TRBJ1-2, the CDR3 gives the full variable domain: ETGVTQSPTHLIKTRGQQVTLRCSSQSGHNTVSWYQQALGQGPQFIFQYYREEENGRGNFPPRFSGLQFPNYSSELNVNALELDDSALYLCASLQGGTYGYTFGSGTRLTVV.